What follows are 30 T cell receptor beta chains derived from one specimen sequenced in a study of shared clonotypes between healthy human individuals. Sequencing was performed with immunoSEQ multiplex PCR; in TCRdb, only in-frame clones are kept and a portion is missing. The sample yields roughly 1.4 million clones, around 98.5% seen once. The sequenced sample consisted of naive CD4+ T cells sorted from blood. The subset was: CD45RA+ positively selected. The receptors were sampled from a man aged 30-40 years in good health.

The count of this clone is one. V usage is TRBV6-1 and J usage is TRBJ2-7, with 7 bases that match TRBD2. V was clipped by 1 base and J by 4 bases; unmatched bases: 7. The germline gives CDR1 MNHNS, CDR2 SASEGT. This CDR3 is built from 15 residues. The CDR3 region is CASSEGLAVHYEQYF. In DNA, the CDR3 is TGTGCCAGCAGTGAAGGGCTAGCGGTCCATTACGAGCAGTACTTC.

About this clone itself: Other DNA sequences in the sample encode the same CDR3. Written as DNA, the CDR3 is TGCAGTGCAACGAGGGATGAAAAACTGTTTTTT. Amino acid sequence: CSATRDEKLFF. The rearrangement joins TRBV20-1 to TRBJ1-4; D is undetermined. In germline, CDR1 is DFQATT, CDR2 SNEGSKA (reference sequence). Trimming pared 6 bases from V and 6 bases from J, leaving 8 bases between. This CDR3 region has 11 residues.

The J gene is TRBJ2-1, the V gene TRBV11-2, with TRBD2 as a possible D gene (5 bases). CDR1 and CDR2 from the germline V gene are SGHAT and FQNNGV. The CDR3 spans 16 residues. Trimming took 7 bases from V and 4 from J, leaving 20 bases between them. The CDR3 protein is CASTFSVSSIYNEQFF. Here the CDR3 DNA reads TGTGCCAGCACCTTTAGCGTGTCCTCTATTTACAATGAGCAGTTCTTC.

The chain joins TRBV7-9 to TRBJ1-2; D may be TRBD1 (5 bases). Germline CDR1 SEHNR, CDR2 FQNEAQ (reference sequence). CDR3 length: 14 residues. The germline V and J ends were trimmed by 8 bases and 1 base, with 14 bases remaining between them. CDR3 sequence: CASRGNAGNYGYTF. CDR3 sequence (DNA): TGTGCCAGCCGGGGGAATGCCGGTAACTATGGCTACACCTTC.

The chain uses TRBV6-1 and TRBJ2-7; D possibly matches TRBD1 or TRBD2 (5 bases each). This CDR3 is built from 14 residues. Germline CDR1 is MNHNS and CDR2 is SASEGT. Trimming stripped 6 bases from V and 6 bases from J, with 18 bases between. In DNA, the CDR3 is TGTGCCAGCAGGGCAGAGAGGGGTTTGGGCGAGCAGTACTTC. This gives the protein CASRAERGLGEQYF.

V is TRBV28 and J is TRBJ2-7; D is unclear. CDR1 MDHEN and CDR2 SYDVKM come from the germline V gene. Between the trimmed V and J ends, which lost 7 bases and 0 bases, there was a span of 10 bases. The CDR3 consists of 13 residues. The chain's CDR3 is CASTAGGSYEQYF. The CDR3 DNA reads as TGTGCCAGCACCGCAGGTGGCTCCTACGAGCAGTACTTC.

The chain joins TRBV6-6 to TRBJ2-7; no definite D call. V was cut by 0 bases and J by 3 bases, with 15 bases left in between. In germline, CDR1 is MNHNY, CDR2 SVGAGI (reference sequence). The CDR3 length is 16 residues. Here the CDR3 DNA reads TGTGCCAGCAGTTACTCGAACCGGCCCCATTTCTACGAGCAGTACTTC. Translation: CASSYSNRPHFYEQYF.

The CDR3 DNA reads as TGTGCCTGGAGTGTGGGAGGGGGCTATGGCTACACCTTC. Protein sequence: CAWSVGGGYGYTF. The chain links TRBV30 to TRBJ1-2; tentatively, D is TRBD1 (6 bases). This CDR3 comprises 13 residues. Trimming took 0 bases from V and 4 from J, leaving 9 bases between them. The germline V gene has CDR1 GTSNPN and CDR2 SVGIG (reference sequence). The full variable domain, its missing parts supplied by reference TRBV30 and TRBJ1-2, is SQTIHQWPATLVQPVGSPLSLECTVEGTSNPNLYWYRQAAGRGLQLLFYSVGIGQISSEVPQNLSASRPQDRQFILSSKKLLLSDSGFYLCAWSVGGGYGYTFGSGTRLTVV.

This rearrangement joins TRBV25-1 to TRBJ2-2; D may be TRBD1 (6 bases). Looked up from germline, CDR1 is MGHDK and CDR2 is SYGVNS. V was cut by 3 bases and J by 6 bases, with 11 bases left in between. This CDR3 spans 14 amino acids. In DNA form, the CDR3 reads TGTGCCAGCAGTGACGGGACAAGGGCCGGGGAGCTGTTTTTT. This gives the protein CASSDGTRAGELFF.

The rearrangement links TRBV5-4 to TRBJ2-2; possibly TRBD1 for D (6 bases). This CDR3 spans 15 amino acids. CDR1 is SGHNT and CDR2 is YYREEE in the germline V gene (reference sequence). V lost 3 bases to trimming and J lost 4 bases, with 13 bases between them. The CDR3 DNA follows: TGTGCCAGCAGCTCTTACAGGGAAGGCACCGGGGAGCTGTTTTTT. It encodes CASSSYREGTGELFF.

This chain links TRBV9 with TRBJ1-5, with unresolved D. This CDR3 spans 17 amino acids. CDR1 is SGDLS, CDR2 YYNGEE, per germline. Trimming pared 0 bases from V and 0 bases from J, leaving 13 bases between. The DNA for the CDR3 is TGTGCCAGCAGCGTAGCCGAGGTGAGCGATAGCAATCAGCCCCAGCATTTT. This codes for CASSVAEVSDSNQPQHF.

This chain links TRBV19 with TRBJ2-6; perhaps TRBD1 as D (8 bases). V shed 5 bases and J shed 1 base, with 15 bases lying between them. The germline V gene has CDR1 LNHDA and CDR2 SQIVND (reference sequence). This CDR3 comprises 17 residues. The CDR3 coding sequence is TGTGCCAGTAGTCTAGGACAGGGACTATCTGGGGCCAACGTCCTGACTTTC. Translation gives CASSLGQGLSGANVLTF.

CDR3 region: CASSLQSSGNTIYF. DNA of the CDR3: TGTGCCAGCAGCCTGCAATCCTCTGGAAACACCATATATTTT. The chain uses TRBV7-9 and TRBJ1-3; D is uncertain. V was pared by 5 bases and J by 0 bases, with 8 bases between. Looked up from germline, CDR1 is SEHNR and CDR2 is FQNEAQ (reference sequence). The CDR3 is 14 residues long.

In nucleotides, the CDR3 is TGTGCCAGCAGAAAGTTCGGGGGTAATGAAAAACTGTTTTTT. Translated, it gives CASRKFGGNEKLFF. The chain carries TRBV7-8 and TRBJ1-4; perhaps TRBD1 as D (5 bases). The CDR3 runs 14 residues. Germline V CDR1 and CDR2: SGHVS, FQNEAQ. V lost 6 bases and J 4 bases, leaving 12 bases between the germline ends.

The chain carries TRBV5-5 and TRBJ2-2; the D is unclear. The V gene lost 1 base and the J gene lost 6 bases, with 13 bases spanning the gap. Germline V gene data show CDR1 as SGHKS and CDR2 as YYEKEE (reference sequence). This CDR3 is 15 amino acids long. CDR3: CASSLLKTSAGELFF. CDR3 nucleotide sequence: TGTGCCAGCAGCTTGCTAAAAACTTCCGCCGGGGAGCTGTTTTTT.

This clone was observed once. This sequence joins TRBV7-3 and TRBJ2-2; D unresolved. Trimming cost V 5 bases and J 5 bases, with 12 bases left between them. The CDR3 loop spans 14 amino acids. Germline V gene data show CDR1 as SGHTA and CDR2 as FQGTGA. Here the CDR3 reads CASSPPGYTGELFF. The CDR3 DNA is TGTGCCAGCAGCCCCCCCGGGTATACCGGGGAGCTGTTTTTT.

The rearrangement uses TRBV5-1 and TRBJ2-7, with D tentatively TRBD1 (6 bases). Trimming removed 7 bases at V and 1 base at J, with 18 bases between. The CDR3 has 15 residues. Germline CDR1 SGHRS, CDR2 YFSETQ. The CDR3: CASGSPTGPSYEQYF. The DNA of the CDR3 is TGCGCCAGCGGATCTCCCACAGGGCCGTCCTACGAGCAGTACTTC. The entire variable domain, with the rest obtained from reference TRBV5-1 and TRBJ2-7, is as follows: KAGVTQTPRYLIKTRGQQVTLSCSPISGHRSVSWYQQTPGQGLQFLFEYFSETQRNKGNFPGRFSGRQFSNSRSEMNVSTLELGDSALYLCASGSPTGPSYEQYFGPGTRLTVT.

This chain joins TRBV5-1 and TRBJ2-2; D is uncertain. In germline, CDR1 is SGHRS, CDR2 YFSETQ. The V end lost 2 bases, the J end lost 1 base, and 12 bases lay between the germline ends. The CDR3 sequence is 16 residues long. The CDR3 coding sequence is TGCGCCAGCAGCTTTGGTCGGCTAGGGAACACCGGGGAGCTGTTTTTT. This sequence encodes CASSFGRLGNTGELFF.

The V and J genes are TRBV6-5 and TRBJ2-7; the D is unclear. V was trimmed by 5 bases and J by 0 bases, leaving 11 bases between them. Germline V CDR1 and CDR2: MNHEY, SVGAGI. This CDR3 spans 14 amino acids. The CDR3 protein is CASSRAVDSYEQYF. The DNA for the CDR3 is TGTGCCAGCAGTCGTGCGGTCGACTCCTACGAGCAGTACTTC.

The rearrangement uses TRBV6-6 and TRBJ2-7, with TRBD1 matching over 10 bases. This CDR3 region has 14 residues. Germline V gene lookup returns CDR1 MNHNY and CDR2 SVGAGI (reference sequence). V lost 5 bases to trimming and J lost 6 bases; unmatched junction nucleotides: 7. The DNA for the CDR3 is TGTGCCAGCAGTCTTGGGACAGGGGACGGCGAGCAGTACTTC. Translation: CASSLGTGDGEQYF.

In its sample, this clone was seen once. This chain links TRBV27 with TRBJ1-5; D is perhaps TRBD1 (6 bases). The CDR3 is made up of 13 amino acids. Trimming removed 6 bases from V and 4 bases from J, with 10 bases in between. Germline loops: CDR1 MNHEY, CDR2 SMNVEV (reference sequence). DNA for the CDR3: TGTGCCAGCAGGAACAGGGAGAATCAGCCCCAGCATTTT. Protein product: CASRNRENQPQHF.

The rearrangement uses TRBV29-1 and TRBJ2-5; tentatively, D is TRBD2 (5 bases). The V and J ends lost 6 bases and 5 bases respectively, with 13 bases between them. Germline CDR1 is SQVTM and CDR2 is ANQGSEA. This CDR3 spans 12 amino acids. DNA of the CDR3: TGCAGCGTCTCAACTAGGACGGAGACCCAGTACTTC. This gives the protein CSVSTRTETQYF.

The rearrangement uses TRBV7-6 and TRBJ2-7, with 7 positions matching TRBD2. Germline V gives CDR1 SGHVS, CDR2 FNYEAQ. The ends lost 0 bases at V and 4 bases at J; junction bases unmatched: 3. The CDR3 runs to 14 residues. The CDR3 DNA is TGTGCCAGCAGCTTAGCGGGAGGGTCGTACGAGCAGTACTTC. Translation gives CASSLAGGSYEQYF.

This chain connects TRBV5-1 to TRBJ2-7, with 8 bases lining up with TRBD1. V was pared by 4 bases and J by 2 bases, with 2 bases of the junction left unmatched. This CDR3 is 13 amino acids long. Per the germline V gene, CDR1 is SGHRS and CDR2 is YFSETQ. CDR3 region: CASSGTGPYEQYF. CDR3 in DNA: TGCGCCAGCAGCGGGACAGGCCCCTACGAGCAGTACTTC.

This chain uses TRBV2 with TRBJ2-7, with a weak D call TRBD2 (7 bases). The CDR3 is made up of 15 amino acids. V was cut by 2 bases and J by 5 bases, with 16 bases left in between. Germline values: CDR1 SNHLY, CDR2 FYNNEI. The DNA of the CDR3 is TGTGCCAGCAGTGAACTAAGGGGGGGCCCCCACGAGCAGTACTTC. Translating it yields CASSELRGGPHEQYF.

V is TRBV13 and J is TRBJ1-1; D not certain. Germline CDR1 PRHDT, CDR2 FYEKMQ (reference sequence). V gave up 3 bases and J gave up 2 bases, with 10 bases separating them. This CDR3 comprises 14 residues. CDR3 sequence: CASSFGPTNTEAFF. The DNA for the CDR3 is TGTGCCAGCAGCTTCGGACCAACCAACACTGAAGCTTTCTTT.

This chain connects TRBV5-1 to TRBJ2-3; no definite D call. The CDR3 runs 15 residues. Germline values: CDR1 SGHRS, CDR2 YFSETQ. Trimming stripped 1 base from V and 2 bases from J, with 11 bases between. CDR3 bases: TGCGCCAGCAGCTTGTTCCCTGGCAACACAGATACGCAGTATTTT. Translated, it gives CASSLFPGNTDTQYF.

The chain couples TRBV27 to TRBJ2-6; 7 nucleotides match TRBD2. The CDR3 has 18 amino acids. From germline, CDR1 is MNHEY and CDR2 SMNVEV (reference sequence). Trimming removed 1 base from V and 0 bases from J; junction bases left unmatched: 6. The CDR3, as DNA: TGTGCCAGCAGTTTATTCGGGGGGTGGGACTCTGGGGCCAACGTCCTGACTTTC. Amino acids: CASSLFGGWDSGANVLTF.

The CDR3 bases are TGCGCCAGCAGCCTGACCGGGACTAGCGGGAGTTTATCAGATACGCAGTATTTT. It encodes CASSLTGTSGSLSDTQYF. V is TRBV4-3 and J is TRBJ2-3; 14 positions match TRBD2. This CDR3 is 18 amino acids long. After removal of 4 bases from V and 4 bases from J, the junction contained 10 bases not matched to a gene. Germline assignment: CDR1 LGHNA and CDR2 YSLEER.

This clone was recorded once. This rearrangement joins TRBV27 to TRBJ2-1, with TRBD2 identical over 9 bases. Germline V lookup: CDR1 MNHEY, CDR2 SMNVEV (reference sequence). V lost 5 bases, J lost 8 bases, and 10 bases stayed unmatched. There are 15 residues in the CDR3. Here the CDR3 reads CASSPGTSWVYEQFF. CDR3 DNA: TGTGCCAGCAGTCCAGGGACTAGCTGGGTCTATGAGCAGTTCTTC.